The clone carrying this T cell receptor beta chain was detected only a few times. This entry comes from a study of early T cells in non-severe SARS-CoV-2 infection. Looking at the study overall: The input, bulk RNA from unsorted whole blood, was sequenced, and chains were unpaired.

Individual cDNA molecules received unique molecular identifiers during library preparation. TCRdb reanalysed the 5' RACE reads using MiXCR and keeps one entry per CDR3 protein. In the table there are some 77,000 distinct CDR3 sequences, 8.5% to 10% of which are singletons. The sequencing input was whole blood. The clonotype was recovered from an adult who was a healthcare worker with PCR-confirmed SARS-CoV-2 infection or an uninfected control (not recorded which).

CDR3 amino acids: CASRGAAVYEQYF. The CDR3 DNA reads TGTGCCAGCAGAGGGGCAGCCGTTTACGAGCAGTACTTC. The chain links TRBV7-9 to TRBJ2-7; D might be TRBD1 (5 bases). This CDR3 is built from 13 residues. V gave up 6 bases and J gave up 4 bases, with 13 bases separating them. Looked up from germline, CDR1 is SEHNR and CDR2 is FQNEAQ (reference sequence).